The 13 T cell receptor beta chains in this list originate from one sample, sequenced in a study of blood T cells in healthy people across ages. A J-beta primer mix and a sample-barcoded 5' primer were used in a second PCR of roughly 7 to 12 cycles. MiXCR, applied by TCRdb to the 5' RACE reads, yields one record per CDR3 protein. This table has 900,000 to 950,000 distinct CDR3 sequences, about 27% appearing once. The same data also contributed to another study, on T cells of mothers and their children.

The sample was blood. All receptors come from a woman aged 40-49 years in good health.

This clonotype has more than one count but fewer than ten. The chain joins TRBV7-9 to TRBJ1-3, with D tentatively TRBD1 (6 bases). Germline V CDR1 and CDR2: SEHNR, FQNEAQ (reference sequence). The CDR3 spans 14 residues. The V gene lost 3 bases and the J gene lost 3 bases, with 9 bases spanning the gap. The CDR3 nucleotides are TGTGCCAGCAGCTTCAGGGGCTTTGGAAACACCATATATTTT. This translates into CASSFRGFGNTIYF.

This chain links TRBV27 with TRBJ2-3, with a tentative D call TRBD1 (6 bases). V lost 10 bases, J lost 4 bases, and 21 bases lay in between. Germline assignment: CDR1 MNHEY and CDR2 SMNVEV (reference sequence). This CDR3 contains 15 residues. The CDR3 DNA reads as TGTGCCAAGGACCTCAGGGGCGCTTCCCCAGATACGCAGTATTTT. It yields the protein CAKDLRGASPDTQYF.

The chain couples TRBV6-5 to TRBJ1-4; 7 nucleotides align to TRBD1. Trimming took 6 bases from V and 4 from J; bases not matched to a gene: 8. This CDR3 has 15 amino acids. CDR1 is MNHEY and CDR2 is SVGAGI in the germline V gene. In nucleotides, the CDR3 is TGTGCCAGCAGACGAACAGGGGAGGTTAATGAAAAACTGTTTTTT. Its translation is CASRRTGEVNEKLFF.

This clonotype was seen a few times. The CDR3 sequence is CASSLVLGEGNIQYF. DNA of the CDR3: TGTGCCAGCAGCTTAGTGTTGGGGGAAGGGAACATTCAGTACTTC. The chain recombines TRBV7-9 with TRBJ2-4, with D possibly called TRBD1 or TRBD2 (5 bases each). This CDR3 spans 15 amino acids. In germline, CDR1 is SEHNR, CDR2 FQNEAQ (reference sequence). Between the trimmed V and J ends, which lost 1 base and 7 bases, there was a span of 14 bases.

With regard to this clonotype: This may come from a read error, since a much larger clone is one base off. The V gene is TRBV6-5, the J gene TRBJ1-2; tentatively, D is TRBD1 (6 bases). Trimming pared 6 bases from V and 0 bases from J, leaving 11 bases between. The CDR3 totals 14 residues. CDR1 is MNHEY and CDR2 is SVGAGI in the germline V gene. CDR3 nucleotides: TGTGCCAGCAGGCAGACAGGAGCTAACTATGGCTACACCTTC. Protein product: CASRQTGANYGYTF.

Remarks on this clonotype: Compared with germline, one end of the junction differs, possibly owing to a read error. The chain recombines TRBV5-1 with TRBJ2-3, with 7 bases aligning to TRBD1. CDR3 length equals 14 residues. Germline V gene data show CDR1 as SGHRS and CDR2 as YFSETQ. The CDR3 region is CTSNQGTGTDTQYF. CDR3 in DNA: TGCACCAGCAACCAAGGGACAGGCACAGATACGCAGTATTTT.

The chain is built from TRBV29-1 and TRBJ2-5; D is tentatively TRBD1 or TRBD2 (5 bases each). Per the germline V gene, CDR1 is SQVTM and CDR2 is ANQGSEA. V was clipped by 4 bases and J by 5 bases, with 11 bases between them. This CDR3 has 12 residues. The CDR3 loop is CSVVRGYETQYF. CDR3 DNA: TGCAGCGTTGTTCGGGGCTATGAGACCCAGTACTTC.

The sample holds many counts of this clonotype. The J gene is TRBJ2-1, the V gene TRBV24-1, with TRBD1 matching 7 bases. The trim removed 6 bases at V and 0 bases at J, leaving 13 bases unmatched. The CDR3 is made up of 18 amino acids. Per the germline V gene, CDR1 is KGHDR and CDR2 is SFDVKD. CDR3 in DNA: TGTGCCACCAGTAATCGTCGGGACAGCCTCCTCTCCTACAATGAGCAGTTCTTC. Its protein product is CATSNRRDSLLSYNEQFF.

This clonotype was picked up many times. The gene calls are TRBV20-1 and TRBJ2-1, with a weak D call TRBD1 (6 bases). Between the trimmed V and J ends, which lost 0 bases and 0 bases, there was a span of 15 bases. CDR3 size: 17 residues. Germline V lookup: CDR1 DFQATT, CDR2 SNEGSKA (reference sequence). In DNA form, the CDR3 reads TGCAGTGCTAGAGATTCCGGACAGCCCAGCTCCTACAATGAGCAGTTCTTC. Translating gives CSARDSGQPSSYNEQFF.

This clonotype was seen a handful of times. The chain recombines TRBV12-3 or TRBV12-4 with TRBJ2-7, with TRBD1 identical over 7 bases. Unmatched junction bases numbered 4, after V lost 3 bases and J lost 2 bases. The CDR3 length is 14 residues. The CDR3 protein is CASSFSTGAYEQYF. In DNA form, the CDR3 reads TGTGCCAGCAGTTTTAGTACAGGGGCCTACGAGCAGTACTTC.

This clonotype was seen more than once but under ten times. J is TRBJ2-3 and V is TRBV7-8, with D possibly matching TRBD2 (7 bases). Germline assignment: CDR1 SGHVS and CDR2 FQNEAQ. This CDR3 has 14 residues. The V gene lost 5 bases and the J gene lost 6 bases, with 15 bases spanning the gap. The CDR3 sequence: CASSPSGGRDTQYF. CDR3 DNA sequence: TGTGCCAGCAGCCCCTCGGGGGGCCGGGATACGCAGTATTTT.

This clonotype came up many times. The V call is TRBV24-1, the J call TRBJ2-7; 11 bases line up with TRBD1. The CDR3 loop spans 16 amino acids. The trim removed 4 bases at V and 4 bases at J, leaving 8 bases unmatched. In germline, CDR1 is KGHDR, CDR2 SFDVKD. The CDR3 bases are TGTGCCACCAGTGACCGCCGGGACAGGGGGGGGTACGAGCAGTACTTC. Its translation is CATSDRRDRGGYEQYF.

This clonotype was found a few times. V and J are TRBV12-3 or TRBV12-4 and TRBJ2-2; tentative D call: TRBD2 (6 bases). The CDR3 runs to 13 residues. Trimming left V 9 bases short and J 0 bases short, with 8 bases between. CDR3 DNA: TGTGCCAGTCGGGAGACGAACACCGGGGAGCTGTTTTTT. The encoded protein is CASRETNTGELFF.